A single sample gave rise to the 32 T cell receptor beta chains below, sequenced in a study of blood T cell repertoires in COVID-19. Using immunoSEQ multiplex PCR, the repertoire was profiled, and TCRdb retains in-frame clones only, with some absent. The sample carries about 200,000 clones, roughly 84% recorded once. The sequenced material came from peripheral blood. These receptors all stem from a woman aged 80 or older with acute or convalescent COVID-19.

In its sample, this clone was seen once. V gene TRBV9 combines with J gene TRBJ2-3; D may be TRBD1 (5 bases). Trimming pared 2 bases from V and 2 bases from J, leaving 12 bases between. This CDR3 is 15 amino acids long. Germline V gene lookup returns CDR1 SGDLS and CDR2 YYNGEE. Written as DNA, the CDR3 is TGTGCCAGCAGCGTTGGGGCTTCCAACACAGATACGCAGTATTTT. Translating gives CASSVGASNTDTQYF.

This clone was seen only a few times. V gene TRBV7-8 combines with J gene TRBJ2-2; TRBD1 might be the D (6 bases). The CDR3 consists of 17 residues. V dropped 5 bases and J dropped 0 bases, with 16 bases sitting between them. Germline CDR1 SGHVS, CDR2 FQNEAQ. CDR3 coding DNA: TGTGCCAGCAGCCGAACTTCGGACAGAACGAACACCGGGGAGCTGTTTTTT. Its protein product is CASSRTSDRTNTGELFF.

The chain links TRBV7-8 to TRBJ1-4, with D tentatively TRBD1 (5 bases). This CDR3 is built from 18 residues. Germline CDR1 is SGHVS and CDR2 is FQNEAQ. Trimming pared 1 base from V and 0 bases from J, leaving 15 bases between. The CDR3 sequence is CASSLGGAAFATNEKLFF. The CDR3 DNA reads as TGTGCCAGCAGCTTAGGCGGGGCAGCTTTTGCAACTAATGAAAAACTGTTTTTT.

This clone was detected once. The CDR3 loop is CASRTSGSAGELFF. CDR3 coding DNA: TGTGCCAGCCGGACTAGCGGGAGCGCCGGGGAGCTGTTTTTT. The rearrangement joins TRBV2 to TRBJ2-2, with 13 bases aligning to TRBD2. The CDR3 loop spans 14 amino acids. In germline, CDR1 is SNHLY, CDR2 FYNNEI. After removal of 8 bases from V and 6 bases from J, the junction contained 3 bases not matched to a gene.

Here the CDR3 DNA reads TGTGCCAGCACCCCAGGGGGGTCTATAATTCAACCCCTCCACTTT. Encoded protein: CASTPGGSIIQPLHF. The rearrangement links TRBV28 to TRBJ1-6; 7 nucleotides agree with TRBD1. CDR1 is MDHEN, CDR2 SYDVKM, per germline. The V segment lost 7 bases and the J segment 12 bases; nucleotides outside the gene matches: 15. CDR3 size: 15 residues.

The chain links TRBV28 to TRBJ2-7, with TRBD1 as a possible D gene (5 bases). V was trimmed by 4 bases and J by 2 bases, leaving 12 bases between them. The CDR3 loop spans 14 amino acids. Germline V gene sequence: CDR1 MDHEN, CDR2 SYDVKM. The CDR3 DNA follows: TGTGCCAGCAGTTCCCCTGGGGCGACCTACGAGCAGTACTTC. Amino acid sequence: CASSSPGATYEQYF.

This clone was seen a few times. V is TRBV7-2 and J is TRBJ1-2, with D possibly TRBD1 on 5 matching bases. V was trimmed by 1 base and J by 7 bases, leaving 10 bases between them. CDR1 and CDR2 from the germline V gene are SGHTA and FQGNSA. The CDR3 contains 13 residues. The CDR3 nucleotides read TGTGCCAGCAGCTTAGAAAAGGGGTCTGGCTACACCTTC. Translated: CASSLEKGSGYTF.

The V gene is TRBV3-1 (or the pseudogene TRBV3-2), the J gene TRBJ1-1; TRBD1 might be the D (5 bases). The CDR3 runs 15 residues. The V and J ends lost 4 bases and 2 bases respectively, with 14 bases between them. Germline assignment: CDR1 LGHDT and CDR2 YNNKEL (reference sequence). CDR3 residues: CASSRLRTINTEAFF. CDR3 coding DNA: TGTGCCAGCAGCCGCCTACGGACAATTAACACTGAAGCTTTCTTT.

The chain uses TRBV5-8 and TRBJ2-5; 7 bases are a match to TRBD1. This CDR3 comprises 14 residues. Losses at the gene ends were 5 bases for V and 4 bases for J; bases not matched to a gene: 8. CDR1 SGHTS and CDR2 YDEGEE come from the germline V gene. The CDR3 region has the DNA TGTGCCAGCAGTCCCGACAGGGCCCGAGAGACCCAGTACTTC. Amino acid sequence: CASSPDRARETQYF.

This chain connects TRBV3-1 (or the pseudogene TRBV3-2) to TRBJ2-7; TRBD2 aligns across 7 bases. The CDR3 extends over 16 amino acids. The V and J ends lost 5 bases and 3 bases, in that order; junction bases with no gene match: 13. The V gene's germline CDR1 is LGHDT and CDR2 YNNKEL (reference sequence). The CDR3 protein is CASSSPPREALYEQYF. In nucleotides, the CDR3 is TGTGCCAGCAGCTCTCCCCCCCGGGAGGCCCTCTACGAGCAGTACTTC.

The J gene is TRBJ1-5, the V gene TRBV18; 7 bases map to TRBD1. With V trimmed by 3 bases and J by 1 base, 3 bases remained unmatched. Germline lookup yields CDR1 KGHSH and CDR2 LQKENI. CDR3 length equals 15 residues. CDR3 DNA: TGTGCCAGCTCACCTCAGGGGGGAAGCAATCAGCCCCAGCATTTT. Encoded protein: CASSPQGGSNQPQHF.

The rearrangement joins TRBV7-9 to TRBJ2-3, with D tentatively TRBD2 (7 bases). Germline V gives CDR1 SEHNR, CDR2 FQNEAQ (reference sequence). V shed 3 bases and J shed 4 bases, with 11 bases lying between them. This CDR3 has 14 residues. CDR3 nucleotides: TGTGCCAGCAGCTTTGGGGGGGGCGCAGATACGCAGTATTTT. Its translation is CASSFGGGADTQYF.

The rearrangement joins TRBV2 to TRBJ2-7, with no clear D. Germline V lookup: CDR1 SNHLY, CDR2 FYNNEI. Between the trimmed V and J ends, which lost 2 bases and 6 bases, there was a span of 8 bases. The CDR3 totals 12 residues. The CDR3, as DNA: TGTGCCAGCAGTGAAACGGTGAGCGAGCAGTACTTC. Translation gives CASSETVSEQYF.

This rearrangement joins TRBV4-2 to TRBJ2-1; 13 nucleotides agree with TRBD2. This CDR3 spans 18 amino acids. Trimming cost V 3 bases and J 5 bases; bases outside gene matches: 10. From germline, CDR1 is LGHNA and CDR2 YNFKEQ. CDR3 protein: CASSHRGRTSGRNNEQFF. The CDR3 DNA reads TGTGCCAGCAGCCACCGCGGTAGGACTAGCGGGAGAAACAATGAGCAGTTCTTC.

The chain employs TRBV6-4 and TRBJ2-2; D not certain. CDR3 length: 14 residues. V was pared by 0 bases and J by 1 base, with 3 bases between. Germline assignment: CDR1 MRHNA and CDR2 SNTAGT. CDR3 amino acids: CASSDSLNTGELFF. Written as DNA, the CDR3 is TGTGCCAGCAGTGACTCCCTGAACACCGGGGAGCTGTTTTTT.

The chain recombines TRBV16 with TRBJ1-1; D ambiguous. Deletions cut 5 bases from V and 3 bases from J, with 10 bases between. This CDR3 has 13 residues. Germline assignment: CDR1 KGHSY and CDR2 FQNENV. CDR3 amino acids: CASSYTLYTEAFF. The CDR3 region has the DNA TGTGCCAGCAGCTACACACTATACACTGAAGCTTTCTTT.

V and J are TRBV18 and TRBJ2-7; TRBD2 matches at 11 bases. V trimming: 2 bases; J trimming: 6 bases; junction bases outside the gene matches: 9. CDR1 is KGHSH and CDR2 is LQKENI in the germline V gene. The CDR3 extends over 16 amino acids. CDR3 DNA: TGTGCCAGCTCACCAAATCTAGCGGGAGGAACGGGCGAGCAGTACTTC. Translation gives CASSPNLAGGTGEQYF.

This chain links TRBV19 with TRBJ1-2; tentatively, D is TRBD1 (5 bases). Trimming left V 7 bases short and J 8 bases short, with 14 bases between. The CDR3 contains 12 residues. Germline lookup yields CDR1 LNHDA and CDR2 SQIVND (reference sequence). CDR3 nucleotides: TGTGCCAGTATCCAGGGCATCGGCGGCTACACCTTC. Residues: CASIQGIGGYTF.

V gene TRBV5-1 combines with J gene TRBJ2-2; TRBD1 aligns across 8 bases. The CDR3 spans 16 residues. Germline-derived CDR1 and CDR2 are SGHRS and YFSETQ. The ends lost 5 bases at V and 4 bases at J; junction bases unmatched: 10. Here the CDR3 reads CASSNDQGARTGELFF. CDR3 coding DNA: TGCGCCAGCAGTAACGATCAGGGGGCCCGCACCGGGGAGCTGTTTTTT.

CDR3 DNA sequence: TGCAGCGTTCGCAGGGCTACAACTAATGAAAAACTGTTTTTT. The encoded protein is CSVRRATTNEKLFF. The chain joins TRBV29-1 to TRBJ1-4; D is perhaps TRBD1 (5 bases). Germline CDR1 and CDR2: SQVTM and ANQGSEA. The length of the CDR3 is 14 residues. V gave up 5 bases and J gave up 0 bases, with 10 bases separating them.

The chain links TRBV4-1 to TRBJ2-2; D remains ambiguous. V lost 0 bases to trimming and J lost 0 bases, with 8 bases between them. The CDR3 is 16 residues long. Per the germline V gene, CDR1 is MGHRA and CDR2 is YSYEKL. CDR3 nucleotide sequence: TGCGCCAGCAGCCAAGAGTGGAGAACGAACACCGGGGAGCTGTTTTTT. Translation gives CASSQEWRTNTGELFF.

This chain links TRBV12-3 or TRBV12-4 with TRBJ2-3, with D possibly being TRBD1 (7 bases). CDR3 length: 12 amino acids. V lost 6 bases and J 6 bases, leaving 10 bases between the germline ends. As DNA, the CDR3 is TGTGCCAGCAGACAGGGGAGGGATACGCAGTATTTT. It is translated as CASRQGRDTQYF.

This clone was detected once. The V gene is TRBV5-6, the J gene TRBJ1-5, with 8 bases that match TRBD1. Unmatched junction bases numbered 5, after V lost 0 bases and J lost 6 bases. The germline CDR1 and CDR2 sequences are SGHDT and YYEEEE. This CDR3 has 15 amino acids. This CDR3 is CASSLGTGSSQPQHF. CDR3 sequence (DNA): TGTGCCAGCAGCTTGGGGACAGGGTCTAGTCAGCCCCAGCATTTT.

V is TRBV9 and J is TRBJ2-3, with D maybe TRBD2 (5 bases). The CDR3 runs 14 residues. Germline V gives CDR1 SGDLS, CDR2 YYNGEE. Trimming took 3 bases from V and 0 from J, leaving 8 bases between them. DNA for the CDR3: TGTGCCAGCAGCGCGAGCGGTAGCACAGATACGCAGTATTTT. Translating it yields CASSASGSTDTQYF.

The rearrangement joins TRBV10-3 to TRBJ2-2; D gene uncertain. Germline V gene sequence: CDR1 ENHRY, CDR2 SYGVKD. Trimming left V 10 bases short and J 6 bases short, with 21 bases between. This CDR3 is built from 15 residues. The CDR3 region has the DNA TGTGCCACCTCCGACTCCCAAAGATCGCCCGGGGAGCTGTTTTTT. It is translated as CATSDSQRSPGELFF.

The V call is TRBV10-3, the J call TRBJ2-5, with TRBD2 identical over 8 bases. V gave up 0 bases and J gave up 3 bases; unmatched junction bases: 12. Germline V lookup: CDR1 ENHRY, CDR2 SYGVKD. The CDR3 totals 18 residues. The CDR3 loop reads CAISESMREAGDKETQYF. In nucleotides, the CDR3 is TGTGCCATCAGTGAGTCCATGAGGGAAGCGGGGGACAAAGAGACCCAGTACTTC.

V gene TRBV19 combines with J gene TRBJ2-3; 10 positions match TRBD2. Trimming removed 9 bases from V and 2 bases from J; junction bases left unmatched: 2. Germline V gene data show CDR1 as LNHDA and CDR2 as SQIVND (reference sequence). This CDR3 has 13 amino acids. The CDR3 DNA is TGTGCCAGCGGGACTAGCGTCACAGATACGCAGTATTTT. This sequence encodes CASGTSVTDTQYF.

This clone appeared once. This chain connects TRBV18 to TRBJ2-1; 10 bases line up with TRBD2. Germline values: CDR1 KGHSH, CDR2 LQKENI. This CDR3 has 20 residues. The V and J ends lost 0 bases and 6 bases, in that order; junction bases with no gene match: 17. CDR3 region: CASSPPKDRAPSGSINEQFF. DNA for the CDR3: TGTGCCAGCTCACCACCTAAGGACAGGGCCCCTAGCGGGAGTATCAATGAGCAGTTCTTC.

This chain joins TRBV5-8 and TRBJ2-5; TRBD2 agrees at 9 bases. The germline gives CDR1 SGHTS, CDR2 YDEGEE. J lost 2 bases, V lost 2 bases, and 7 bases had no gene match. The CDR3 contains 16 residues. CDR3: CASSLGSGGIQETQYF. CDR3 nucleotides: TGTGCCAGCAGCTTAGGTAGCGGGGGTATTCAAGAGACCCAGTACTTC.

V and J are TRBV27 and TRBJ1-3; D is uncertain. This CDR3 region has 13 residues. Germline CDR1 and CDR2: MNHEY and SMNVEV (reference sequence). With 2 bases removed from V and 3 bases from J, the gap between germline ends came to 5 bases. The CDR3 DNA follows: TGTGCCAGCAGTTTAGCGGATGGAAACACCATATATTTT. It encodes CASSLADGNTIYF.

The chain recombines TRBV20-1 with TRBJ1-2; D might be TRBD1 (5 bases). This CDR3 spans 10 amino acids. Germline loops: CDR1 DFQATT, CDR2 SNEGSKA (reference sequence). DNA for the CDR3: TGCCCCAGGGAGGTTCATGGCTACACCTTC. Its translation is CPREVHGYTF.

The chain employs TRBV29-1 and TRBJ2-6; D remains unclear. In germline, CDR1 is SQVTM, CDR2 ANQGSEA. V dropped 4 bases and J dropped 0 bases, with 10 bases sitting between them. This CDR3 is 15 amino acids long. In DNA, the CDR3 is TGCAGCGTTGGCCCCAGGTACTCTGGGGCCAACGTCCTGACTTTC. This gives the protein CSVGPRYSGANVLTF. Full variable domain (missing parts from reference TRBV29-1 and TRBJ2-6): SAVISQKPSRDICQRGTSLTIQCQVDSQVTMMFWYRQQPGQSLTLIATANQGSEATYESGFVIDKFPISRPNLTFSTLTVSNMSPEDSSIYLCSVGPRYSGANVLTFGAGSRLTVL.